This TCR beta chain was retrieved from a study of shared clonotypes between healthy human individuals. Study-level information: The study enrolled two women and a few men aged 18 to 49. Each donor's CD4 naive and CD4 memory cells filled three plates apiece, CD8 naive two, and CD8 memory one. The study, taken as a whole, reports: Non-shared clonotypes had lower generation probabilities than those shared by all four donors.

The ends were cut back, 3 bases at V and 6 bases at J, with 12 bases in the middle. The length of the CDR3 is 14 residues. Germline-derived CDR1 and CDR2 are SNHLY and FYNNEI. The data were produced by immunoSEQ multiplex PCR, yet TCRdb's version contains in-frame clones alone and is incomplete. Seen here are about 750,000 clones, 80% to 95% observed once, and the top ten hold 24%. It was CD45RO-negative cells, positively selected for CCR7, that made up naive CD8 cells, with terminally differentiated effector memory CD45RA+ cells excluded. On this clone: What it recognizes is unknown.

This chain uses TRBV2 with TRBJ1-5; no reliable D call. The specimen was naive CD8+ T cells sorted from blood. This sequence originates from a man younger than 40 in good health. The CDR3 loop is CASSESEGVQPQHF. The CDR3 DNA is TGTGCCAGCAGTGAGTCGGAGGGCGTTCAGCCCCAGCATTTT. Supplemented by reference TRBV2 and TRBJ1-5, the full variable domain reads EPEVTQTPSHQVTQMGQEVILRCVPISNHLYFYWYRQILGQKVEFLVSFYNNEISEKSEIFDDQFSVERPDGSNFTLKIRSTKLEDSAMYFCASSESEGVQPQHFGDGTRLSIL.